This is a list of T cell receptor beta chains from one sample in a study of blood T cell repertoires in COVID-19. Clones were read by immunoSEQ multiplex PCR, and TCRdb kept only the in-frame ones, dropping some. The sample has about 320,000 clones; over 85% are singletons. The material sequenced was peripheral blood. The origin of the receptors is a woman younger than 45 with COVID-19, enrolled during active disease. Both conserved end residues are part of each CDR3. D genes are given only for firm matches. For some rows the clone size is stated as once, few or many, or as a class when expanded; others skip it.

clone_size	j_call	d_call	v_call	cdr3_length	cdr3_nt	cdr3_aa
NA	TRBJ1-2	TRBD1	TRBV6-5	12	TGTGCCAGCAGCCTCGGACAGGGTGGCTACACCTTC	CASSLGQGGYTF
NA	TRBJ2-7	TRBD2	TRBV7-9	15	TGTGCCAGCAGCCCAAGGACTAGCGGGGAGTACGAGCAGTACTTC	CASSPRTSGEYEQYF
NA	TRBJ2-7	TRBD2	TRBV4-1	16	TGCGCCAGCAGCCAAGATATGCGGGGGGAATTCTACGAGCAGTACTTC	CASSQDMRGEFYEQYF
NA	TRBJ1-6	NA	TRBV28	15	TGTGCCAGCAGTCCCATATTAGGGGCGGGGTCACCCCTCCACTTT	CASSPILGAGSPLHF
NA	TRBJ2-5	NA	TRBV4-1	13	TGCGCCAGCAGCCTTGGGGGGTGGGAGACCCAGTACTTC	CASSLGGWETQYF
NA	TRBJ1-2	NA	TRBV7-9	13	TGTGCCAGCAATGTCCAGGGAATATCGGGCTACACCTTC	CASNVQGISGYTF
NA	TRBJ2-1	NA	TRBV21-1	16	TGTGCCAGCAGCAACCGATCCCAAGCACGGGAGAATGAGCAGTTCTTC	CASSNRSQARENEQFF
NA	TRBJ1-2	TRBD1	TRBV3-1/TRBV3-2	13	TGTGCCAGCAGCCGGCAGGGGGCGGGAGGCTACACCTTC	CASSRQGAGGYTF
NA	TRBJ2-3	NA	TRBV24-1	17	TGTGCCACCAGTGGCCGAAACAGGGAGGGCTCCACAGATACGCAGTATTTT	CATSGRNREGSTDTQYF
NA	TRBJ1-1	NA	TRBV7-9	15	TGTGCCAGCAGCCCGTGGGACACCATGAACACTGAAGCTTTCTTT	CASSPWDTMNTEAFF
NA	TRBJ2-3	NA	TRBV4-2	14	TGTGCCAGCAGCCAAGCTATTGCACCAGATACGCAGTATTTT	CASSQAIAPDTQYF
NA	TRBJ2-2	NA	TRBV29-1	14	TGCAGCGTTTCGTGGACTACCAACACCGGGGAGCTGTTTTTT	CSVSWTTNTGELFF
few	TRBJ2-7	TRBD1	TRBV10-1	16	TGCGCCAGCAGTCCCGGGACAGCCCAAACCTCCTACGAGCAGTACTTC	CASSPGTAQTSYEQYF
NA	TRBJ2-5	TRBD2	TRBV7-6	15	TGTGCCAGCAGCTCACGGGGACTAGACAAAGAGACCCAGTACTTC	CASSSRGLDKETQYF
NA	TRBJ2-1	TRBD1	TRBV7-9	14	TGTGCCAGCAGCTTAGTCATGAGGGGGCAGGTCGCGTTCTTC	CASSLVMRGQVAFF
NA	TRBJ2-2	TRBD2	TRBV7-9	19	TGTGCCAGCAGCAATACCGGGACTAGCGGGGGGGCAGTCACCGGGGAGCTGTTTTTT	CASSNTGTSGGAVTGELFF
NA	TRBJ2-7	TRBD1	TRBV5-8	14	TGTGCCAGCCCAGGGGGACCGAACTCCTACGAGCAGTACTTC	CASPGGPNSYEQYF
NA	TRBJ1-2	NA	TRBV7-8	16	TGTGCCAGCAGCTTAGATGGGCAGCTCGCTAACTATGGCTACACCTTC	CASSLDGQLANYGYTF
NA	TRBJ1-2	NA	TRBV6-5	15	TGTGCCAGCAGGGAGGGTGTGTATGGCGACTATGGCTACACCTTC	CASREGVYGDYGYTF
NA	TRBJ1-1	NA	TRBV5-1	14	TGCGCCAGCAGCCCGGACAGCACACTCACTGAAGCTTTCTTT	CASSPDSTLTEAFF
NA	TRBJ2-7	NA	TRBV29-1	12	TGCAGCTGCGGTCGTCCCGGGGTCGAGCAGTACTTC	CSCGRPGVEQYF
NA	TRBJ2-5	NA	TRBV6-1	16	TGTGCCAGCAGTGTTTGGGGCCAGGGGACGGGAGAGACCCAGTACTTC	CASSVWGQGTGETQYF
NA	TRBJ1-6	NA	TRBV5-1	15	TGCGCCAGCAGCTTGGCCCGGACAGTGGAATCACCCCTCCACTTT	CASSLARTVESPLHF
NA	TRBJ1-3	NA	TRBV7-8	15	TGTGCCAGCAGCTTAGTAGGGGCGGATGGAAACACCATATATTTT	CASSLVGADGNTIYF
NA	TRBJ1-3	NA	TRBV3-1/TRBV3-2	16	TGTGCCAGCAGCCGATTCTCCAGTGGCTCTGGAAACACCATATATTTT	CASSRFSSGSGNTIYF
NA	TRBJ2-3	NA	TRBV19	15	TGTGCCACCGAGAACCTCAGAGGGTCCACAGATACGCAGTATTTT	CATENLRGSTDTQYF
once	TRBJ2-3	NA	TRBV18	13	TGTGCCAGCTCGCCGGGACTTAGAGATACGCAGTATTTT	CASSPGLRDTQYF
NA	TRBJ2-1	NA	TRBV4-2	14	TGTGCCAGCAGCCCCTCCCCGGGGGACAATGAGCAGTTCTTC	CASSPSPGDNEQFF
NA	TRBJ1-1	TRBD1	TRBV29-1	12	TGCAGCGCCCCAGGGGGCGGCACTGAAGCTTTCTTT	CSAPGGGTEAFF
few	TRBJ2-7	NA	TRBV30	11	TGTGCCTGGGCCGCGGGCCTGGAGCAGTACTTC	CAWAAGLEQYF
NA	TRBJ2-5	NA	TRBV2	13	TGTGCCAGCAGTGATGCCCCCGGGGAGACCCAGTACTTC	CASSDAPGETQYF
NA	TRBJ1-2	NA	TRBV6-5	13	TGTGCCAGCAGTTACTCACGGGACTATGGCTACACCTTC	CASSYSRDYGYTF
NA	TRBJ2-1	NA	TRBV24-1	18	TGTGCCACCAGTGATCGGACTATTTTTGCCGACTCCTACAATGAGCAGTTCTTC	CATSDRTIFADSYNEQFF
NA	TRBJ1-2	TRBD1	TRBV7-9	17	TGTGCCAGCAGCGGGGGACAGGGGACAGTGTATAACTATGGCTACACCTTC	CASSGGQGTVYNYGYTF
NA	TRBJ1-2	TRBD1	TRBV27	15	TGTGCCAGCAGACCTACAGGGGGCGATCCATATGGCTACACCTTC	CASRPTGGDPYGYTF
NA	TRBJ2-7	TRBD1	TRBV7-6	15	TGTGCCAGCAGCGGGGACGGGACAGGGAGTTACGAGCAGTACTTC	CASSGDGTGSYEQYF
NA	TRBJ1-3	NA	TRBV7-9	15	TGTGCCAGCAGCCTCAGGGCAGACTCTGGAAACACCATATATTTT	CASSLRADSGNTIYF
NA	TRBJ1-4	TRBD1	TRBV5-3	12	TGTGCCTCCCCGGGACAGGGTGGAAAACTGTTTTTT	CASPGQGGKLFF
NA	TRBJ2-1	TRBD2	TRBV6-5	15	TGTGCCAGCAGCTTAGCGGGGTACTCCTACAATGAGCAGTTCTTC	CASSLAGYSYNEQFF
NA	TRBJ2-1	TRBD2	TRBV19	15	TGTGCCAGTAGTATGACTAGCGGGGGCCCTAATGAGCAGTTCTTC	CASSMTSGGPNEQFF
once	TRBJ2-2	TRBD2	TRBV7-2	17	TGTGCCAGCAGCTCCCAAGCGGGGGGGCCCGCCACCGGGGAGCTGTTTTTT	CASSSQAGGPATGELFF
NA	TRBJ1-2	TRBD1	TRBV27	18	TGTGCCAGCAGCCCACGCGGGACAGGATCCTTACCTAACTATGGCTACACCTTC	CASSPRGTGSLPNYGYTF
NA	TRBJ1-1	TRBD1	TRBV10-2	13	TGCGCCAGCACTCTAGGGGGCGAGTATCCAGCTTTCTTT	CASTLGGEYPAFF
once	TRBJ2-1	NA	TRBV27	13	TGTGCCAGCAGTTTTGGCGGTATGAATGAGCAGTTCTTC	CASSFGGMNEQFF
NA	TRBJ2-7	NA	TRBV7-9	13	TGTGCCAGCAGCCGGGACTTCAAATACGAGCAGTACTTC	CASSRDFKYEQYF
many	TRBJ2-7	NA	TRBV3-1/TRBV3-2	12	TGTGCCAGCAGCCGCAGCGGGTTCGAGCAGTACTTC	CASSRSGFEQYF
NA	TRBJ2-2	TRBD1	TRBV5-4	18	TGTGCCAGCAGCTCAAACACCGGGACAGGAACAAACACCGGGGAGCTGTTTTTT	CASSSNTGTGTNTGELFF
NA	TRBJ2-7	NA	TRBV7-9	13	TGTGCCAGCAGCTCCACCCTCGGTTACGAGCAGTACTTC	CASSSTLGYEQYF
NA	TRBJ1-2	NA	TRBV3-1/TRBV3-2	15	TGTGCCAGCAGCCAAGGAACGGGAGGGGGGTATGGCTACACCTTC	CASSQGTGGGYGYTF
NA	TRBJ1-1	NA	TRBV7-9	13	TGTGCCAGCAGCTTTGAGACAGAGCTTGAAGCTTTCTTT	CASSFETELEAFF
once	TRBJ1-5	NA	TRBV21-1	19	TGTGCCAGCAGCAGCCTTTCGAGGGACAGACACAGTTGGGGTCAGCCCCAGCATTTT	CASSSLSRDRHSWGQPQHF
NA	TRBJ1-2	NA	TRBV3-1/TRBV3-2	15	TGTGCCAGCAGCTATTTCGACCGGCGAGGCTATGGCTACACCTTC	CASSYFDRRGYGYTF
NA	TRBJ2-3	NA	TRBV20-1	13	TGCAGTGCGAGTCCCTCGGGACAAGATACGCAGTATTTT	CSASPSGQDTQYF
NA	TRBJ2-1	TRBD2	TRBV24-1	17	TGTGCCACCACGGGAGCGAGCGGGGGGCCCGGTGACAATGAGCAGTTCTTC	CATTGASGGPGDNEQFF
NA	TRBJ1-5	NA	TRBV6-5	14	TGTGCCAGCAGTTACTCGGGCCCGTCTCAGCCCCAGCATTTT	CASSYSGPSQPQHF